The source of this TCR beta chain is a study of T cells after yellow fever vaccination. Whole-study findings and limits: A large majority of primary-vaccination clones showed up again after the booster (roughly 96% CD4, roughly 91% CD8).

Trimming removed 0 bases from V and 4 bases from J; junction bases left unmatched: 7. CDR1 and CDR2 from the germline V gene are SGHTA and FQGNSA. This CDR3 has 16 amino acids. One entry per CDR3 protein results from TCRdb running MiXCR on the 5' RACE reads. Among around 550,000 distinct CDR3 sequences listed, roughly 19% were seen once. This clonotype has more than one count but fewer than ten. What it binds is not known. The sample was PBMCs, taken 15 days after the yellow fever booster vaccination. This sequence was found in a man in his thirties or forties who received the YFV17D yellow fever vaccine. The V call is TRBV7-2, the J call TRBJ2-5, with 8 positions matching TRBD2. The CDR3, as DNA: TGTGCCAGCAGCTTAGCACCACCGGGAGGGGGAGAGACCCAGTACTTC. It encodes CASSLAPPGGGETQYF.